The TCR beta chain under discussion was sequenced for a study of T-cell reconstitution after alpha-beta-depleted transplantation in children. Regarding the study as a whole: When one year had passed after transplant, most T-cell counts and diversity came from newly produced T cells.

This clonotype was found a few times. Antigen specificity is unknown. Germline CDR1 LNHDA, CDR2 SQIVND (reference sequence). The CDR3 runs to 14 residues. Losses at the gene ends were 6 bases for V and 7 bases for J; bases not matched to a gene: 9. Unique molecular identifiers were incorporated when the TCRbeta library was constructed. TCRdb itself ran the PCR reads through MiXCR, one entry per CDR3 protein. The sample contains around 64,000 distinct CDR3 sequences, around 9.9% of which appear only once. This sample comprised PBMCs, obtained before TCRalphabeta/CD19-depleted stem cell transplant. The receptor's source is a boy between 10 and 17 years old with acute myeloid leukemia, due to receive a stem cell transplant. The chain joins TRBV19 to TRBJ1-5; 7 bases are shared with TRBD1. This CDR3 is CASSLQGLRQPQHF. The CDR3, as DNA: TGTGCCAGTAGCTTACAGGGGCTTCGACAGCCCCAGCATTTT.